A single sample gave rise to the 17 T cell receptor beta chains below, sequenced in a study of T cells in Graves' hyperthyroidism and ophthalmopathy. RNA transcripts gave rise to amplified TCR beta CDR3 regions. The HTBI primer set served for first-round RT-PCR of the TCR CDR3. Via MiXCR, TCRdb re-called the multiplex PCR reads, giving one row per CDR3 protein. The sample lists hundreds of thousands of distinct CDR3 sequences, about 15% occurring once. Sequenced: blood. The origin of the receptors is a young woman with Graves' hyperthyroidism that later progressed to Graves' ophthalmopathy.

This clonotype was recorded many times. This chain uses TRBV10-3 with TRBJ2-7; D tentatively fits TRBD1 or TRBD2 (5 bases each). The CDR3 has 18 amino acids. Trimming stripped 4 bases from V and 0 bases from J, with 22 bases between. Germline V gene lookup returns CDR1 ENHRY and CDR2 SYGVKD. CDR3 in amino acids: CAISGPSAGSSSSYEQYF. The CDR3 DNA reads as TGTGCCATCAGTGGCCCTTCCGCAGGGAGTTCTAGCTCCTACGAGCAGTACTTC.

The chain carries TRBV28 and TRBJ1-2; 7 positions agree with TRBD1. Germline V gene data show CDR1 as MDHEN and CDR2 as SYDVKM. This CDR3 is 14 amino acids long. V dropped 3 bases and J dropped 5; count of bases not matched to a gene: 6. CDR3 nucleotide sequence: TGTGCCAGCAGTTTGGCGACAGGGTATTATGGCTACACCTTC. Protein product: CASSLATGYYGYTF.

With respect to this clonotype: This may be a read error: a much more frequent sequence differs by one nucleotide. V gene TRBV7-9 combines with J gene TRBJ2-3; 8 nucleotides match TRBD2. From germline, CDR1 is SEHNR and CDR2 FQNEAQ (reference sequence). The V gene end was trimmed by 5 bases and the J gene end by 5 bases; junction bases not matched to a gene: 12. The CDR3 is 16 residues long. CDR3 region: CASSRASGRFGDTQYF. The CDR3 DNA is TGTGCCAGCAGCCGGGCTAGCGGGCGGTTCGGAGATACGCAGTATTTT. Full variable domain (rest looked up from reference TRBV7-9 and TRBJ2-3): DTGVSQNPRHKITKRGQNVTFRCDPISEHNRLYWYRQTLGQGPEFLTYFQNEAQLEKSRLLSDRFSAERPKGSFSTLEIQRTEQGDSAMYLCASSRASGRFGDTQYFGPGTRLTVL.

This chain joins TRBV28 and TRBJ1-4; 11 bases agree with TRBD1. CDR1 is MDHEN, CDR2 SYDVKM, per germline. The CDR3 runs to 15 residues. With V trimmed by 5 bases and J by 7 bases, 6 bases remained unmatched. CDR3 DNA sequence: TGTGCCAGCAGTAGTGGGACAGGGGGAAGTGAAAAACTGTTTTTT. Its protein is CASSSGTGGSEKLFF.

In this sample, this clonotype turned up many times. V and J are TRBV5-1 and TRBJ2-3; no clear D. V lost 0 bases and J 1 base, leaving 9 bases between the germline ends. CDR3 length equals 15 residues. Germline values: CDR1 SGHRS, CDR2 YFSETQ. CDR3 DNA: TGCGCCAGCAGCTTGGCCTCTAAACGCACAGATACGCAGTATTTT. Translated: CASSLASKRTDTQYF.

This clonotype turned up a few times. CDR3 nucleotides: TGTGCCACCAGAGGACAGGACTATGGCTACACCTTC. As protein: CATRGQDYGYTF. The chain employs TRBV24-1 and TRBJ1-2; 7 bases map to TRBD1. CDR3 length: 12 amino acids. Germline values: CDR1 KGHDR, CDR2 SFDVKD. V shed 7 bases and J 3 bases; nucleotides not matched to a gene: 1.

This clonotype was observed at least ten times. V usage is TRBV20-1 and J usage is TRBJ2-3; possibly TRBD1 for D (5 bases). The CDR3 has 13 residues. The germline gives CDR1 DFQATT, CDR2 SNEGSKA (reference sequence). V lost 0 bases and J lost 7, with 11 bases in between. CDR3 sequence: CSAREAGQHTQYF. DNA of the CDR3: TGCAGTGCTAGAGAAGCAGGGCAACATACGCAGTATTTT.

This clonotype was seen repeatedly, ten times or more. The chain carries TRBV18 and TRBJ1-5; the match to TRBD1 covers 7 bases. This CDR3 is built from 13 residues. With V trimmed by 8 bases and J by 5 bases, 6 bases remained unmatched. The germline V gene encodes CDR1 KGHSH and CDR2 LQKENI. CDR3 bases: TGTGCCAGCAGCCCCACAGGGGATCAGCCCCAGCATTTT. Amino acid sequence: CASSPTGDQPQHF.

In this sample, this clonotype turned up many times. This chain uses TRBV7-9 with TRBJ2-1; no reliable D call. Germline-derived CDR1 and CDR2 are SEHNR and FQNEAQ (reference sequence). The V gene lost 2 bases and the J gene lost 6 bases, with 11 bases spanning the gap. The CDR3 covers 14 residues. CDR3 DNA sequence: TGTGCCAGCAGCTTAACAGAACGCTCCAATGAGCAGTTCTTC. This sequence encodes CASSLTERSNEQFF.

The chain uses TRBV30 and TRBJ1-1; D is unresolved. Trimming cost V 0 bases and J 6 bases, with 5 bases left between them. Germline V gives CDR1 GTSNPN, CDR2 SVGIG (reference sequence). The CDR3 length is 11 residues. The CDR3 sequence is CAWSVQPEAFF. CDR3 DNA: TGTGCCTGGAGTGTACAACCTGAAGCTTTCTTT.

The genes are TRBV27 and TRBJ1-1; TRBD1 matches 8 bases. V lost 6 bases and J lost 4; bases outside the gene matches: 7. The CDR3 has 14 amino acids. Germline V gene sequence: CDR1 MNHEY, CDR2 SMNVEV (reference sequence). The CDR3 DNA follows: TGTGCCAGCAGAAAGGACAGGGTGAGCACTGAAGCTTTCTTT. Amino acids: CASRKDRVSTEAFF.

This clonotype has a handful of counts. The chain joins TRBV14 to TRBJ1-5; D might be TRBD1 (6 bases). The CDR3 is 22 amino acids. Germline CDR1 reads SGHDN; CDR2 reads FVKESK. The germline V and J ends were trimmed by 0 bases and 5 bases, with 32 bases remaining between them. In DNA form, the CDR3 reads TGTGCCAGCAGCCAAGAAGATCAAGAGGGAACAGGGTCTCTTTATCGTGATCAGCCCCAGCATTTT. Amino acids: CASSQEDQEGTGSLYRDQPQHF.

This clonotype was detected many times. The V gene is TRBV6-5, the J gene TRBJ2-2; D tentatively reads TRBD1 or TRBD2 (5 bases each). Trimming took 1 base from V and 7 from J, leaving 7 bases between them. The CDR3 sequence is 13 residues long. Germline V gene sequence: CDR1 MNHEY, CDR2 SVGAGI. The CDR3 protein is CASSYLGVGELFF. The CDR3 DNA follows: TGTGCCAGCAGTTACTTGGGGGTCGGGGAGCTGTTTTTT.

This clonotype was seen at least ten times. The rearrangement uses TRBV7-2 and TRBJ2-7; 12 nucleotides agree with TRBD1. With 5 bases clipped from V and 7 bases from J, the junction kept 12 bases outside the gene matches. The germline gives CDR1 SGHTA, CDR2 FQGNSA. This CDR3 comprises 16 residues. The CDR3 protein is CASSASGTGGAEEQYF. The CDR3 DNA is TGTGCCAGCAGCGCCTCCGGGACAGGGGGCGCGGAAGAGCAGTACTTC.

This clonotype was detected ten times or more. J is TRBJ2-7 and V is TRBV28, with D tentatively TRBD1 (5 bases). V gave up 2 bases and J gave up 0 bases, with 14 bases separating them. Germline V gene sequence: CDR1 MDHEN, CDR2 SYDVKM. This CDR3 comprises 16 residues. CDR3 DNA: TGTGCCAGCAGTTTAGCTGACAGCCGCAGCTCCTACGAGCAGTACTTC. Translation: CASSLADSRSSYEQYF.

The table lists this clonotype with many counts. The chain joins TRBV19 to TRBJ1-5; 9 bases are shared with TRBD1. This CDR3 is built from 15 residues. V lost 4 bases and J lost 7; bases outside the gene matches: 8. Germline V CDR1 and CDR2: LNHDA, SQIVND (reference sequence). The CDR3 sequence: CASSTPDRGGQPQHF. The CDR3 DNA is TGTGCCAGTAGTACCCCCGACAGGGGGGGGCAGCCCCAGCATTTT.

The V gene is TRBV11-2, the J gene TRBJ2-1; 8 nucleotides line up with TRBD1. Germline CDR1 is SGHAT and CDR2 is FQNNGV. The CDR3 is made up of 15 amino acids. Germline trimming cut 3 bases from V and 7 bases from J; bases unmatched to any gene: 8. The CDR3, as DNA: TGTGCCAGCAGCTTTGGGGACAGGACGTTAAATGAGCAGTTCTTC. It codes for CASSFGDRTLNEQFF.